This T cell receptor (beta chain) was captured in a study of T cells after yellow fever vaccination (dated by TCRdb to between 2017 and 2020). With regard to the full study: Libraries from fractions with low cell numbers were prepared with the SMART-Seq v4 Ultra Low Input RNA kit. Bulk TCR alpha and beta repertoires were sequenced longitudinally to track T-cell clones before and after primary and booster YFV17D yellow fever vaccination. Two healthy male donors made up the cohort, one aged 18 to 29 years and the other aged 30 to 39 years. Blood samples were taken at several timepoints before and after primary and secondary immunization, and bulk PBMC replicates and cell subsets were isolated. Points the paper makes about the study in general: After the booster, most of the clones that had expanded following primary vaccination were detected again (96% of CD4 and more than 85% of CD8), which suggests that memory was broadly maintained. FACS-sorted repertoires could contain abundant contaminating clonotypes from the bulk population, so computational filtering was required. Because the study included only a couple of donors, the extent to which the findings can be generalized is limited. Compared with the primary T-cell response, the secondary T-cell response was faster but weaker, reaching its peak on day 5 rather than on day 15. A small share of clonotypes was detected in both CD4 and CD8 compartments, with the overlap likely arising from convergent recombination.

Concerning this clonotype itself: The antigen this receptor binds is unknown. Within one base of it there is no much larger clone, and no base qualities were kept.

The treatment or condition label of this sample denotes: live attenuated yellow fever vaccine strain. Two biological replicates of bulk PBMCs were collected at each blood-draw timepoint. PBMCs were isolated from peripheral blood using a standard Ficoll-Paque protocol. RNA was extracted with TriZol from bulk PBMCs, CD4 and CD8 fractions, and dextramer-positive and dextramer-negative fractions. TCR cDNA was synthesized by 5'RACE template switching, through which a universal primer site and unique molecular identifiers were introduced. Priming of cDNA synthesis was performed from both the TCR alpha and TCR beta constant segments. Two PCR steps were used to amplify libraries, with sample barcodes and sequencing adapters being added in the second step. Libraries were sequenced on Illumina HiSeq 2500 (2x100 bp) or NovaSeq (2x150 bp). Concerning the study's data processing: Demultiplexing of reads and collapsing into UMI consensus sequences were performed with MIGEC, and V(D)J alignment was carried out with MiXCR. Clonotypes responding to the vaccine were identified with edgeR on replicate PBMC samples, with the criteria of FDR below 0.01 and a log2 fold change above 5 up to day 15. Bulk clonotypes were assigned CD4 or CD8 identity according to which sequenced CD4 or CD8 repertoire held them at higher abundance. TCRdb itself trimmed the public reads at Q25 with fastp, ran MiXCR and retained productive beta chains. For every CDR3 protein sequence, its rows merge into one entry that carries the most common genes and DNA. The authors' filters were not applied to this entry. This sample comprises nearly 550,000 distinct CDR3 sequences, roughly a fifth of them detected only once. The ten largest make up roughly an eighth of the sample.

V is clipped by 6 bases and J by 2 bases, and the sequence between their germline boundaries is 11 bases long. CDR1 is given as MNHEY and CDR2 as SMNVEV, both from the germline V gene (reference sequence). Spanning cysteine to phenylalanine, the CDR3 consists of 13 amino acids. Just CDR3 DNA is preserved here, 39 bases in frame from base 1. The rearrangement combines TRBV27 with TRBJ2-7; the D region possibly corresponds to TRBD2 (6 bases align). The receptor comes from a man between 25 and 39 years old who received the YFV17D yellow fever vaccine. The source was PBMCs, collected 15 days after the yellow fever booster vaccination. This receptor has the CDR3 CASRVAVAYEQYF. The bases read TGTGCCAGCAGGGTAGCGGTTGCCTACGAGCAGTACTTC.